These 19 T cell receptor beta chains were all obtained from the same sample, sequenced in a study of early T cells in non-severe SARS-CoV-2 infection. One entry per CDR3 protein results from TCRdb running MiXCR on the 5' RACE reads. Of tens of thousands of distinct CDR3 sequences listed, roughly 10% are singletons. Material for sequencing was whole blood. The receptors come from an adult who was a healthcare worker with PCR-confirmed SARS-CoV-2 infection or an uninfected control (not recorded which).

V is TRBV18 and J is TRBJ2-7, with TRBD1 matching 9 bases. After removal of 6 bases from V and 5 bases from J, the junction contained 8 bases not matched to a gene. The CDR3 spans 14 residues. Germline V gives CDR1 KGHSH, CDR2 LQKENI. In DNA form, the CDR3 reads TGTGCCAGCTCTCCCGGGACAGGGTCCAACGAGCAGTACTTC. This encodes CASSPGTGSNEQYF.

Many counts were recorded for this clonotype. The V and J genes are TRBV27 and TRBJ2-3; D gene uncertain. The germline V and J ends were trimmed by 6 bases and 2 bases, with 3 bases remaining between them. The germline V gene has CDR1 MNHEY and CDR2 SMNVEV (reference sequence). The CDR3 covers 11 residues. CDR3 sequence: CASRYTDTQYF. The CDR3 bases are TGTGCCAGCAGGTACACAGATACGCAGTATTTT.

This clonotype turned up a few times. The chain recombines TRBV7-8 with TRBJ2-7; D ambiguous. The V gene lost 0 bases and the J gene lost 2 bases, with 17 bases spanning the gap. Germline V gene data show CDR1 as SGHVS and CDR2 as FQNEAQ. The CDR3 contains 17 residues. The CDR3 coding sequence is TGTGCCAGCAGCTTAGCCCTAAATTGGTGGGATACCTACGAGCAGTACTTC. This codes for CASSLALNWWDTYEQYF.

At least ten counts were recorded for this clonotype. V and J are TRBV7-6 and TRBJ2-7; 7 bases line up with TRBD2. CDR3 length: 13 residues. CDR1 SGHVS and CDR2 FNYEAQ come from the germline V gene. V was pared by 1 base and J by 3 bases, with 0 bases of the junction left unmatched. The CDR3 spells CASSLGDYYEQYF. The CDR3 DNA reads TGTGCCAGCAGCTTAGGGGACTACTACGAGCAGTACTTC. Variable domain in full (rest from reference TRBV7-6 and TRBJ2-7): GAGVSQSPRYKVTKRGQDVALRCDPISGHVSLYWYRQALGQGPEFLTYFNYEAQQDKSGLPNDRFSAERPEGSISTLTIQRTEQRDSAMYRCASSLGDYYEQYFGPGTRLTVT.

V and J are TRBV6-5 and TRBJ1-2; D might be TRBD1 (5 bases). This CDR3 is 12 amino acids long. V was shortened by 6 bases and J by 5 bases, with 10 bases between the two germline ends. CDR1 and CDR2 (germline): MNHEY, SVGAGI. CDR3 DNA: TGTGCCAGCAGCGGGGGTTCGTATGGCTACACCTTC. Protein product: CASSGGSYGYTF.

The chain employs TRBV19 and TRBJ2-7; 7 bases align to TRBD1. The germline V gene encodes CDR1 LNHDA and CDR2 SQIVND (reference sequence). The CDR3 extends over 15 amino acids. With 4 bases clipped from V and 7 bases from J, the junction kept 13 bases outside the gene matches. The chain's CDR3 is CASSTQGREGEEQYF. The CDR3 DNA follows: TGTGCCAGTAGTACACAGGGGCGTGAGGGGGAAGAGCAGTACTTC. Full variable domain (rest looked up from reference TRBV19 and TRBJ2-7): DGGITQSPKYLFRKEGQNVTLSCEQNLNHDAMYWYRQDPGQGLRLIYYSQIVNDFQKGDIAEGYSVSREKKESFPLTVTSAQKNPTAFYLCASSTQGREGEEQYFGPGTRLTVT.

V is TRBV7-2 and J is TRBJ1-5, with no clear D. The length of the CDR3 is 14 residues. The germline gives CDR1 SGHTA, CDR2 FQGNSA. With 2 bases removed from V and 7 bases from J, the gap between germline ends came to 12 bases. In DNA, the CDR3 is TGTGCCAGCAGCTTATATGCAGAGGGACAGCCCCAGCATTTT. The encoded protein is CASSLYAEGQPQHF.

This clonotype has at least ten counts. The rearrangement links TRBV10-3 to TRBJ2-1, with D possibly matching TRBD2 (6 bases). This CDR3 contains 12 residues. The germline V and J ends were trimmed by 4 bases and 6 bases, with 7 bases remaining between them. Germline CDR1 and CDR2: ENHRY and SYGVKD. For the CDR3, the DNA is TGTGCCATCAGTGGAGCGGGCAATGAGCAGTTCTTC. As protein: CAISGAGNEQFF.

This clonotype was counted many times. DNA of the CDR3: TGTGCCAGCAGCCAACAGGGGTGGGAGACCCAGTACTTC. This sequence encodes CASSQQGWETQYF. The chain links TRBV7-2 to TRBJ2-5; 7 bases line up with TRBD1. The CDR3 consists of 13 residues. Germline V gene sequence: CDR1 SGHTA, CDR2 FQGNSA. J gave up 5 bases and V 5 bases, and 5 bases lay outside the gene matches.

The chain links TRBV20-1 to TRBJ2-7, with D unresolved. The V and J ends lost 6 bases and 5 bases respectively, with 17 bases between them. There are 13 residues in the CDR3. Germline assignment: CDR1 DFQATT and CDR2 SNEGSKA (reference sequence). The CDR3 spells CSAPGGSGDEQYF. In DNA, the CDR3 is TGCAGTGCCCCTGGCGGATCTGGGGACGAGCAGTACTTC.

The sample holds a few counts of this clonotype. V usage is TRBV20-1 and J usage is TRBJ2-6, with D possibly TRBD2 on 5 matching bases. The CDR3 loop spans 16 amino acids. Germline CDR1 reads DFQATT; CDR2 reads SNEGSKA (reference sequence). V shed 5 bases and J shed 0 bases, with 14 bases lying between them. The CDR3 sequence is CSAPGLPRSGANVLTF. DNA of the CDR3: TGCAGTGCTCCAGGACTCCCTCGCTCTGGGGCCAACGTCCTGACTTTC.

This clonotype came up many times. This chain uses TRBV7-2 with TRBJ1-1, with unresolved D. V lost 3 bases and J lost 10, with 12 bases in between. The CDR3 contains 12 residues. The germline V gene has CDR1 SGHTA and CDR2 FQGNSA. The CDR3 coding sequence is TGTGCCAGCAGCTTCGTCGTCTGGGTAGCTTTCTTT. It yields the protein CASSFVVWVAFF.

In this sample, this clonotype turned up a few times. The chain employs TRBV10-2 and TRBJ2-6, with D tentatively TRBD1 (5 bases). The CDR3 is made up of 13 amino acids. V was shortened by 11 bases and J by 0 bases, with 8 bases between the two germline ends. In germline, CDR1 is WSHSY, CDR2 SAAADI. Written as DNA, the CDR3 is TGCGCCGCCAGGGCCTCTGGGGCCAACGTCCTGACTTTC. Its translation: CAARASGANVLTF.

This clonotype was recorded at least ten times. This rearrangement joins TRBV11-1 to TRBJ1-1, with D possibly matching TRBD1 (5 bases). Germline CDR1 SGHAT, CDR2 FQDESV (reference sequence). V shed 4 bases and J shed 8 bases, with 14 bases lying between them. The length of the CDR3 is 13 residues. The CDR3 bases are TGTGCCAGCAGCTCGGAGTCATGGACAGAAGCTTTCTTT. The encoded protein is CASSSESWTEAFF.

In this sample, this clonotype turned up many times. CDR3 residues: CSVEGLVADTQYF. The CDR3 DNA sequence: TGCAGCGTTGAGGGACTAGTAGCAGATACGCAGTATTTT. The gene calls are TRBV29-1 and TRBJ2-3, with 8 bases that match TRBD2. The junction had 3 bases not matched to a gene; V was cut back by 3 bases and J by 4 bases. Germline V CDR1 and CDR2: SQVTM, ANQGSEA. The CDR3 is made up of 13 amino acids.

There are a few counts of this clonotype. The chain joins TRBV29-1 to TRBJ2-7; the match to TRBD2 covers 9 bases. This CDR3 comprises 13 residues. Germline CDR1 is SQVTM and CDR2 is ANQGSEA. The V segment lost 4 bases and the J segment 6 bases; nucleotides outside the gene matches: 7. CDR3: CSVGRTSDGEQYF. DNA of the CDR3: TGCAGCGTTGGCAGGACTAGCGACGGCGAGCAGTACTTC.

This clonotype turned up a few times. This clone may be a read error of a much larger clone one base away. CDR3 loop: CASSFSGTGISENTIYF. Here the CDR3 DNA reads TGTGCCAGCAGCTTTTCCGGGACAGGCATTTCTGAAAACACCATATATTTT. The rearrangement links TRBV7-2 to TRBJ1-3; 8 nucleotides agree with TRBD1. This CDR3 region has 17 residues. Germline V gene lookup returns CDR1 SGHTA and CDR2 FQGNSA.

This clonotype was seen a handful of times. This rearrangement joins TRBV2 to TRBJ2-2, with D hard to call. The V gene lost 8 bases and the J gene lost 0 bases, with 10 bases spanning the gap. This CDR3 has 14 amino acids. Germline CDR1 and CDR2: SNHLY and FYNNEI. CDR3 DNA: TGTGCCAGCGACGGCGGACCGAACACCGGGGAGCTGTTTTTT. Amino acids: CASDGGPNTGELFF.

At least ten counts were recorded for this clonotype. CDR3 protein: CASSSRMADYNEQFF. In DNA form, the CDR3 reads TGTGCCAGCAGCTCTAGAATGGCAGATTACAATGAGCAGTTCTTC. The chain is built from TRBV7-8 and TRBJ2-1, with D unclear. In germline, CDR1 is SGHVS, CDR2 FQNEAQ. CDR3 length: 15 residues. V was pared by 4 bases and J by 4 bases, with 14 bases between.